The source of this T cell receptor (beta chain) is a study of cytomegalovirus exposure and HLA in healthy donors. The CDR3 is 16 residues long. V was clipped by 7 bases and J by 5 bases, with 21 bases between them. CDR1 is MDHEN and CDR2 is SYDVKM in the germline V gene. Researchers ran the PCR with 60 Vbeta and 13 Jbeta primers. Only in-frame clones appear in the TCRdb table, and some are missing; sequencing was by immunoSEQ multiplex PCR. The table records 250,000 or so clones, around 90% of them present only once. The sequenced sample was PBMCs. The TCR was taken from a girl aged 2-10 years in good health and CMV-seronegative. The V and J genes are TRBV28 and TRBJ1-5; D not certain. This chain's CDR3 is CASTIPLGSGYQPQHF. CDR3 sequence (DNA): TGTGCCAGCACCATCCCCCTAGGGAGTGGGTATCAGCCCCAGCATTTT.